This T cell receptor (beta chain) was recorded in a study of T cells in Graves' hyperthyroidism and ophthalmopathy. V shed 1 base and J shed 2 bases, with 4 bases lying between them. The CDR3 covers 12 residues. Germline CDR1 SGHDT, CDR2 YYEEEE. This clonotype was counted a few times. Its antigen is currently unknown. Broader study findings: A 13 V-J signature model discriminated ophthalmopathy versus stable hyperthyroidism. Most expanded thyroid clonotypes above 0.001 recurred in blood.

Uncontrolled infection, other autoimmune disease, pregnancy or lactation barred patients from enrollment. Researchers took RNA transcripts and amplified the TCR beta CDR3 regions from them. TCR CDR3 regions were first amplified by RT-PCR with HTBI primers. MiXCR, applied by TCRdb to the multiplex PCR reads, yields one record per CDR3 protein. The table has hundreds of thousands of distinct CDR3 sequences, less than 20% seen once; the top ten hold 7.5% to 9%. The chain carries TRBV5-6 and TRBJ2-7; D not certain. The sequence derives from a woman younger than 30 with Graves' hyperthyroidism. Source material: blood. The CDR3 DNA follows: TGTGCCAGCAGCTTGATGCCCTACGAGCAGTACTTC. Amino acid sequence: CASSLMPYEQYF. The full variable domain, its missing parts supplied by reference TRBV5-6 and TRBJ2-7, is DAGVTQSPTHLIKTRGQQVTLRCSPKSGHDTVSWYQQALGQGPQFIFQYYEEEERQRGNFPDRFSGHQFPNYSSELNVNALLLGDSALYLCASSLMPYEQYFGPGTRLTVT.